The rows below give T cell receptor beta chains drawn from one sample of a study of blood T cells in healthy people across ages. Via MiXCR, TCRdb re-called the 5' RACE reads, giving one row per CDR3 protein. Among hundreds of thousands of distinct CDR3 sequences listed, under 35% were seen once. Sequencing was performed on blood. The receptors stem from a woman aged 80 or older in good health. Each CDR3 is given with its conserved first and last residue. D genes are given only for firm matches. The size field is filled for only some rows; it gives once, few, many or a size class.

abundance	v_gene	j_gene	d_gene	CDR3nt	CDR3aa
many	TRBV30	TRBJ1-2	.	TGTGCCTGGACTTCACAGGGAAACAGAGCTGGCTACACCTTC	CAWTSQGNRAGYTF
.	TRBV4-3	TRBJ1-2	.	TGCGCCAACAGCCAAGAGGGGAATCGGGACGTTGGGCTATATGGCAACACCTTC	CANSQEGNRDVGLYGNTF
.	TRBV6-5	TRBJ1-5	.	TGTGCCAGCAGTCCGGGACGGTCAATGGGGCCCCAGCATTTT	CASSPGRSMGPQHF
.	TRBV29-1	TRBJ2-7	.	TGCAGCGTTGCGAGAGGGGACCATGACTCCTACGAGCAGTACTTC	CSVARGDHDSYEQYF
many	TRBV6-2/TRBV6-3	TRBJ1-2	TRBD1	TGTGCCAGCAGGGGGACAGGGCTGATCAATGGCTACACCTTC	CASRGTGLINGYTF
many	TRBV7-2	TRBJ2-1	TRBD2	TGTGCCAGCAGCTTAACTAGCGGGGGGCTTCTTTCCTACAATGAGCAGTTCTTC	CASSLTSGGLLSYNEQFF
.	TRBV6-1	TRBJ1-1	.	TGTGCCAGCAGTGAACCGATGAACACTGAAGCTTTCTTT	CASSEPMNTEAFF
.	TRBV6-2/TRBV6-3	TRBJ2-6	TRBD2	TGTGCCAGCACCGGACTAGCGGGGGGCCACCTCTCTGGGGCCAACGTCCTGACTTTC	CASTGLAGGHLSGANVLTF
few	TRBV11-2	TRBJ2-7	TRBD2	TGTGCCAGCAGCCCAGGACTAGCGGGAGTCCACGAGCAGTACTTC	CASSPGLAGVHEQYF
many	TRBV11-3	TRBJ2-1	.	TGTGCCAGCAGCTCCGACAGAAATGAGCAGTTCTTC	CASSSDRNEQFF
.	TRBV20-1	TRBJ1-1	.	TGCAGTGCTAGAGACGCGGGGCAGGCAAACACTGAAGCTTTCTTT	CSARDAGQANTEAFF
.	TRBV7-2	TRBJ1-5	.	TGTGCCAGCAGCTACCAGGGGAACAATCAGCCCCAGCATTTT	CASSYQGNNQPQHF
few	TRBV25-1	TRBJ1-2	.	TGTGCCAGCACCGATCCGGGAACGTATGGCTACACCTTC	CASTDPGTYGYTF
.	TRBV5-1	TRBJ2-1	TRBD2	TGCGCCAGCAGCTCGGCTGCGGGGGCCTACAATGAGCAGTTCTTC	CASSSAAGAYNEQFF
many	TRBV20-1	TRBJ2-4	TRBD2	TGCAGTGCTAGAGGGGGACTAGCGGAAAAAGCCAAAAACATTCAGTACTTC	CSARGGLAEKAKNIQYF
many	TRBV25-1	TRBJ2-6	.	TGTGCCAGCAGTCCTAACCCCGGCCCGAGCTCTGGGGCCAACGTCCTGACTTTC	CASSPNPGPSSGANVLTF
many	TRBV6-2/TRBV6-3	TRBJ2-7	.	TGTGCCAGCGGGGCGGACGAGGGAGCCCTGAGGCAGTACTTC	CASGADEGALRQYF
many	TRBV20-1	TRBJ2-3	.	TGCAGTGCTAGAAGCATTACGCAGTATTTT	CSARSITQYF
few	TRBV5-4	TRBJ2-1	.	TGTGCCAGCAGCTTGGGAAGTGAGTATGAGCAGTTCTTC	CASSLGSEYEQFF
once	TRBV6-5	TRBJ1-5	.	TGTGCCAGCAGGCAGGAGGGTAGGAATCAGCCCCAGCATTTT	CASRQEGRNQPQHF
.	TRBV6-1	TRBJ2-2	TRBD1	TGTGCCAGCAGGGGAACAGGGGTTGGGACCGGGGAGCTGTTTTTT	CASRGTGVGTGELFF
.	TRBV24-1	TRBJ1-2	TRBD1	TGTGCCACCAGTGATCCCGGGACAGGGGATTTGTATGGCTACACCTTC	CATSDPGTGDLYGYTF
.	TRBV29-1	TRBJ1-1	.	TGCAGCGTGGGGGCGCTGGGATGGACTGAAGCTTTCTTT	CSVGALGWTEAFF
many	TRBV5-1	TRBJ2-1	TRBD1	TGCGCCAGCAGCTTGCCGAGACAGGGACACAATGAGCAGTTCTTC	CASSLPRQGHNEQFF
many	TRBV20-1	TRBJ2-7	TRBD1	TGCAGTGTCCAATCAGGGGGCTCTTCCTACGAGCAGTACTTC	CSVQSGGSSYEQYF
.	TRBV4-3	TRBJ1-3	.	TGCGCCAGCAGCCAAGATGGTGGGACGCCTTCTGGAAACACCATATATTTT	CASSQDGGTPSGNTIYF
.	TRBV4-3	TRBJ1-6	.	TGCGCCAGCAGCCAAGATGAGGGGGGAGCCAGTTCACCCCTCCACTTT	CASSQDEGGASSPLHF
.	TRBV20-1	TRBJ1-5	.	TGCAGTGCTAGCCCAGGGCCCAATCAGCCCCAGCATTTT	CSASPGPNQPQHF
many	TRBV12-3/TRBV12-4	TRBJ2-5	.	TGTGCCAGCAGTTCCCCGGGTCTAGAGGTGGAGACCCAGTACTTC	CASSSPGLEVETQYF
few	TRBV9	TRBJ2-1	.	TGTGCCAGCAGCTCCCCCGGGACTGGAAGGAATGAGCAGTTCTTC	CASSSPGTGRNEQFF
many	TRBV6-6	TRBJ2-5	.	TGTGCCAGCAGCCCAGGGCGGGGTCTGGAGACCCAGTACTTC	CASSPGRGLETQYF
.	TRBV6-5	TRBJ1-2	.	TGTGCCAGTTATCCCGGTCCCAACTATGGCTACACCTTC	CASYPGPNYGYTF